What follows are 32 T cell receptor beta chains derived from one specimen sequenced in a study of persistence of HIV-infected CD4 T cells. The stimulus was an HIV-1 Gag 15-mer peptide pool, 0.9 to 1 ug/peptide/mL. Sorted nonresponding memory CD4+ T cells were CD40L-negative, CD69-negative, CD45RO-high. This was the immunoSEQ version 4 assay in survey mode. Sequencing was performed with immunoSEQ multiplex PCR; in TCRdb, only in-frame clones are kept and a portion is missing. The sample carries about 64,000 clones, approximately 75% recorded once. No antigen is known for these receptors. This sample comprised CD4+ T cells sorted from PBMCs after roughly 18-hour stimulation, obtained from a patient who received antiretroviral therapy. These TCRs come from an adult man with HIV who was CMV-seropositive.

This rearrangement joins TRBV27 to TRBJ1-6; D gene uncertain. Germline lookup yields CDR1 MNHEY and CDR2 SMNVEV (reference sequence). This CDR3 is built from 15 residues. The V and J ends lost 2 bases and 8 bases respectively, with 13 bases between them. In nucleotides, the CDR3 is TGTGCCAGCAGTTTAAAACCCCCGGGAGATTCACCCCTCCACTTT. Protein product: CASSLKPPGDSPLHF.

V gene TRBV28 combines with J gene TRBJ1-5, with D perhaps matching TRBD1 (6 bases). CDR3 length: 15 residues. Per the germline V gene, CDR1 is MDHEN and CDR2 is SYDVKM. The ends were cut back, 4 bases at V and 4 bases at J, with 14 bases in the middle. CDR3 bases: TGTGCCAGCAGTTGGGGCACAGGGCGGAATCAGCCCCAGCATTTT. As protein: CASSWGTGRNQPQHF.

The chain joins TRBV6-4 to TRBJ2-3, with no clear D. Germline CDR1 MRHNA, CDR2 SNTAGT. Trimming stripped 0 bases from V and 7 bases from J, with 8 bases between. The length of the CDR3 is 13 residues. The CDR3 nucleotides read TGTGCCAGCAGTGACTCGGGTGGGAATACGCAGTATTTT. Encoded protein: CASSDSGGNTQYF.

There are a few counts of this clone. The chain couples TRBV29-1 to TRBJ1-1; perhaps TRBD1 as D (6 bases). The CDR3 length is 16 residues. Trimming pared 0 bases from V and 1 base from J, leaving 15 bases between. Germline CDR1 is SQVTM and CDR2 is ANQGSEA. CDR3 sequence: CSVEDGGRRGNTEAFF. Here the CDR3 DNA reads TGCAGCGTTGAAGATGGGGGCCGCCGGGGGAACACTGAAGCTTTCTTT.

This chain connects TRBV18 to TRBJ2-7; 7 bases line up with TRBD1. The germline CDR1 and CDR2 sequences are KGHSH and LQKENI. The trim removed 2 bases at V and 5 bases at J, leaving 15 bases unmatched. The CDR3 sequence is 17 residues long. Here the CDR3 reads CASSPGTGTARPDEQYF. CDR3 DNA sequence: TGTGCCAGCTCACCAGGAACCGGGACAGCCCGGCCGGACGAGCAGTACTTC.

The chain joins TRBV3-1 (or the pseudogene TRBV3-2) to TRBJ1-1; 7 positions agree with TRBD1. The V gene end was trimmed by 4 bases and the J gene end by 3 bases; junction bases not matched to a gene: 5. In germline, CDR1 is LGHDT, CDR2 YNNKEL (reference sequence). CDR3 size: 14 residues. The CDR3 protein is CASSLGQSDTEAFF. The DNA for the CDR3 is TGTGCCAGCAGCCTGGGACAGAGCGACACTGAAGCTTTCTTT.

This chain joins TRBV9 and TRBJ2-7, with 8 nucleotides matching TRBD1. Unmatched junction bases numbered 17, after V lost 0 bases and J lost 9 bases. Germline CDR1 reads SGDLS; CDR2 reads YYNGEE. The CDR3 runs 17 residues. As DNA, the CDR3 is TGTGCCAGCAGCGTAGACCTCGGGCAGGGGGCCTGTAAGGGGCAGTACTTC. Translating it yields CASSVDLGQGACKGQYF.

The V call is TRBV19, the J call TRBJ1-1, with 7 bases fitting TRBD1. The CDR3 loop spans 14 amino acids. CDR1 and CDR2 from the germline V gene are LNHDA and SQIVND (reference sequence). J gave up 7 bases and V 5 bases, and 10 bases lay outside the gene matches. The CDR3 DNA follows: TGTGCCAGTAGTCGCGAAATACAGGGGCTTGAAGCTTTCTTT. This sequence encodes CASSREIQGLEAFF.

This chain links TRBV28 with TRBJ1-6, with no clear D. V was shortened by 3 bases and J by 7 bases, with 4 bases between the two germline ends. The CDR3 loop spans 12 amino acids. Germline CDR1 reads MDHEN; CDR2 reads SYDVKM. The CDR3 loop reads CASSFVNSPLHF. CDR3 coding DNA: TGTGCCAGCAGTTTTGTGAATTCACCCCTCCACTTT.

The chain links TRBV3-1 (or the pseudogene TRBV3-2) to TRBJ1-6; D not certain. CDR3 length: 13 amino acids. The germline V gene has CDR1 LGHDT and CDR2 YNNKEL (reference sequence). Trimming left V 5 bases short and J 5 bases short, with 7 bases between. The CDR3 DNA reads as TGTGCCAGCAGCACGTTTAATAATTCACCCCTCCACTTT. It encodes CASSTFNNSPLHF.

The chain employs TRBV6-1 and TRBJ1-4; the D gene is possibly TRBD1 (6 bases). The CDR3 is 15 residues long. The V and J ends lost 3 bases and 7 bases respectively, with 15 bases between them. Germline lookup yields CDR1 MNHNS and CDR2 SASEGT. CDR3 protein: CASSDLGGRSEKLFF. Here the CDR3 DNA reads TGTGCCAGCAGTGATTTAGGGGGGAGGTCTGAAAAACTGTTTTTT.

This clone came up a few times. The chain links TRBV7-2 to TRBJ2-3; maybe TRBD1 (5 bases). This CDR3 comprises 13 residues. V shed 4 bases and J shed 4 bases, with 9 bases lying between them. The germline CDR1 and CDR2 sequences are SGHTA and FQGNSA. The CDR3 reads CASSYGQADTQYF. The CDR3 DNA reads TGTGCCAGCAGCTACGGACAAGCAGATACGCAGTATTTT.

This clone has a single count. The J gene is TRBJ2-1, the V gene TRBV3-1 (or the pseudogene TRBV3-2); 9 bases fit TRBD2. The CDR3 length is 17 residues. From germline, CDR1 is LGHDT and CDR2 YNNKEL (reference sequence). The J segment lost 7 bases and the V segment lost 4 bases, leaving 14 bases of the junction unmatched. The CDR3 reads CASSRSVGTSRMNEQFF. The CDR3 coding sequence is TGTGCCAGCAGCCGATCAGTGGGGACTAGCAGGATGAATGAGCAGTTCTTC.

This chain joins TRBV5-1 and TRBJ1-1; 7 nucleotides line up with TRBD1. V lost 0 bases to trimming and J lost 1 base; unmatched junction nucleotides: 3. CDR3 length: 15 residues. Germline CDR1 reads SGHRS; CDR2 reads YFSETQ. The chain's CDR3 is CASSLGDRANTEAFF. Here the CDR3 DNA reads TGCGCCAGCAGCTTGGGGGACAGAGCGAACACTGAAGCTTTCTTT. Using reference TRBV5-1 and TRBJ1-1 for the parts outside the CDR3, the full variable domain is KAGVTQTPRYLIKTRGQQVTLSCSPISGHRSVSWYQQTPGQGLQFLFEYFSETQRNKGNFPGRFSGRQFSNSRSEMNVSTLELGDSALYLCASSLGDRANTEAFFGQGTRLTVV.

The CDR3 DNA is TGTGCCAGCAGTCCCCCAAGGGCCATATCAGATACGCAGTATTTT. This gives the protein CASSPPRAISDTQYF. The chain combines TRBV28 with TRBJ2-3; unclear D gene. The CDR3 length is 15 residues. Trimming pared 5 bases from V and 4 bases from J, leaving 16 bases between. Germline V CDR1 and CDR2: MDHEN, SYDVKM.

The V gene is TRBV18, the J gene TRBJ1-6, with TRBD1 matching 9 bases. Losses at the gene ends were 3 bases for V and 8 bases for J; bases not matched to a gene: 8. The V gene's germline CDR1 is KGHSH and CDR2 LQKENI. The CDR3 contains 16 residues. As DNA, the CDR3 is TGTGCCAGCTCACCCCGCGGACAGGGGCAAGATTCACCCCTCCACTTT. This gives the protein CASSPRGQGQDSPLHF.

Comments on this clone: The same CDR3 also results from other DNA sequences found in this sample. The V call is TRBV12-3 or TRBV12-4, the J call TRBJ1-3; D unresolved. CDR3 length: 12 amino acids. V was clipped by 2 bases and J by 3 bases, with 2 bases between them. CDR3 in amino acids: CASSLRGNTIYF. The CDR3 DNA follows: TGTGCCAGCAGTTTACGTGGAAACACCATATATTTT.

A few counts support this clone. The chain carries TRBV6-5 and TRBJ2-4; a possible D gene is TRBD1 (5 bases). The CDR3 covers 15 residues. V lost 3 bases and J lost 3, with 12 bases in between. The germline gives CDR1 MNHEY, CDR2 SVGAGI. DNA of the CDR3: TGTGCCAGCAGTTATAGACAGCCCGGCAAAAACATTCAGTACTTC. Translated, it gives CASSYRQPGKNIQYF.

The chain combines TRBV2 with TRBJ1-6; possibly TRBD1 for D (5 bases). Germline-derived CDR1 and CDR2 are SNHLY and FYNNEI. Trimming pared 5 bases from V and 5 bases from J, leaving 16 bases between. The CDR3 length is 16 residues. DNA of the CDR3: TGTGCCAGCAGTCGCCCCCCCAGGGCCCATAATTCACCCCTCCACTTT. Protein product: CASSRPPRAHNSPLHF. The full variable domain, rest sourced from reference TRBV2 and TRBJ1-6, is EPEVTQTPSHQVTQMGQEVILRCVPISNHLYFYWYRQILGQKVEFLVSFYNNEISEKSEIFDDQFSVERPDGSNFTLKIRSTKLEDSAMYFCASSRPPRAHNSPLHFGNGTRLTVT.

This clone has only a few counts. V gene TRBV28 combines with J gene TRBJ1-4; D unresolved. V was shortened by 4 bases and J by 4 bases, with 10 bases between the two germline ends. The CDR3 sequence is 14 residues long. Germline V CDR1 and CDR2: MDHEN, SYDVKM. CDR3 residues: CASSSLFSNEKLFF. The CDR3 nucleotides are TGTGCCAGCAGTTCCCTATTTAGTAATGAAAAACTGTTTTTT.

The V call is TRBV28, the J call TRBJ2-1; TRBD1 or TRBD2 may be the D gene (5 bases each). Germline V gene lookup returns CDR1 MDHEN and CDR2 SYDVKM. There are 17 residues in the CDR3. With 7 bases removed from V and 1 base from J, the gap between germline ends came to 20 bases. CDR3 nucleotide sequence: TGTGCCAGCATGGGTGAGGGGACCCCTAAATCCTACAATGAGCAGTTCTTC. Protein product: CASMGEGTPKSYNEQFF.

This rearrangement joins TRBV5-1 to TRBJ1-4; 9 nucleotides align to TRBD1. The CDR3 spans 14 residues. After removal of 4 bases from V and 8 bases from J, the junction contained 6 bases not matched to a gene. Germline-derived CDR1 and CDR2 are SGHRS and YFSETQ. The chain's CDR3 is CASSIQTGGEKLFF. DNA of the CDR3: TGCGCCAGCAGCATTCAGACAGGGGGGGAAAAACTGTTTTTT.

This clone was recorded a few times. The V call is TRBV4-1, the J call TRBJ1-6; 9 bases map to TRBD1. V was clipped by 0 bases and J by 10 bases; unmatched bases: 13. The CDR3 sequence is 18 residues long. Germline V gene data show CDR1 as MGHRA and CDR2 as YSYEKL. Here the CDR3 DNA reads TGCGCCAGCAGCCAAGACCTCTCGATCCGGGACAGGGAATCACCCCTCCACTTT. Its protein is CASSQDLSIRDRESPLHF.

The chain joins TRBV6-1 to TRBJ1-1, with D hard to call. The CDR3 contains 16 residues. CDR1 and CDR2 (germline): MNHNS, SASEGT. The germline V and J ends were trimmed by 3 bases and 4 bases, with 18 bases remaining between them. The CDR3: CASSDLHSPAGTEAFF. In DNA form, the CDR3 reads TGTGCCAGCAGTGACTTGCACTCTCCCGCGGGCACTGAAGCTTTCTTT.

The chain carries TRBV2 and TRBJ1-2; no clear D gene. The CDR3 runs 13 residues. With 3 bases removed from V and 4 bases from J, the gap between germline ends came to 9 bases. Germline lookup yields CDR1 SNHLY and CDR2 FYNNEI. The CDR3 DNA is TGTGCCAGCAGTGATGAGGGAGGCTATGGCTACACCTTC. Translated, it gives CASSDEGGYGYTF.

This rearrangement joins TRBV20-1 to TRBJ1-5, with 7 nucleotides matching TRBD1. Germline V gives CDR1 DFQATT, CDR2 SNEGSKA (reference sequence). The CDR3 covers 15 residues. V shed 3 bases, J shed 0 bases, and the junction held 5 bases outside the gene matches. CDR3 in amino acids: CSASRGLDSNQPQHF. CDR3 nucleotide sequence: TGCAGTGCTAGTAGGGGGCTTGATAGCAATCAGCCCCAGCATTTT.

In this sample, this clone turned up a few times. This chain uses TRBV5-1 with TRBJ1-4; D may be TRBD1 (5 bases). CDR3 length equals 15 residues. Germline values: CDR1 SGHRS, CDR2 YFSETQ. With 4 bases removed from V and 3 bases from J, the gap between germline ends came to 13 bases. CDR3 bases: TGCGCCAGCAGCCCGGGGGGGAGTGCTAATGAAAAACTGTTTTTT. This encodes CASSPGGSANEKLFF.

Here the CDR3 DNA reads TGCGCCAGCAGCCAAGATCGTCCGGGGAGCGGGCAGTTCTTC. Translating gives CASSQDRPGSGQFF. V and J are TRBV4-1 and TRBJ2-1; a weak D match, TRBD2 (5 bases). Trimming stripped 0 bases from V and 12 bases from J, with 15 bases between. The germline V gene has CDR1 MGHRA and CDR2 YSYEKL. The CDR3 totals 14 residues.

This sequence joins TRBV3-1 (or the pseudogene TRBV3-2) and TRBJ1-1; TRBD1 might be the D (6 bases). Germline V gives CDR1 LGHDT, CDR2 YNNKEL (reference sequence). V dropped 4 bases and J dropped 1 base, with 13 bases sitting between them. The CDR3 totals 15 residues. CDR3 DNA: TGTGCCAGCAGCCTAGGTGGGACAACGAACACTGAAGCTTTCTTT. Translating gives CASSLGGTTNTEAFF.

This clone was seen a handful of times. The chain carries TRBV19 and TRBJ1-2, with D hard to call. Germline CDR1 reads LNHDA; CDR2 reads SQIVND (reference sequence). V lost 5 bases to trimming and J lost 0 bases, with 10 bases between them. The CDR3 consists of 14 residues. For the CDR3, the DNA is TGTGCCAGTAGTGAGGGAAGGGCTAACTATGGCTACACCTTC. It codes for CASSEGRANYGYTF. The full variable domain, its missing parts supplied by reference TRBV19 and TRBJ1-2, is DGGITQSPKYLFRKEGQNVTLSCEQNLNHDAMYWYRQDPGQGLRLIYYSQIVNDFQKGDIAEGYSVSREKKESFPLTVTSAQKNPTAFYLCASSEGRANYGYTFGSGTRLTVV.

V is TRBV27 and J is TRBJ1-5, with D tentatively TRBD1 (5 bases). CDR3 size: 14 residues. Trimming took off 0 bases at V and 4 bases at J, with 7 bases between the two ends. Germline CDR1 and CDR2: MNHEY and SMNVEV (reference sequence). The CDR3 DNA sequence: TGTGCCAGCAGTTTATCCCCAGGGAATCAGCCCCAGCATTTT. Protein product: CASSLSPGNQPQHF.

CDR3 amino acids: CASSIPQRGRGANVLTF. The CDR3 bases are TGTGCCAGTAGTATACCCCAAAGGGGTAGAGGGGCCAACGTCCTGACTTTC. The chain joins TRBV19 to TRBJ2-6, with a tentative D call TRBD1 (5 bases). The V end was cut by 2 bases, the J end by 4 bases, with 15 bases between. Per the germline V gene, CDR1 is LNHDA and CDR2 is SQIVND (reference sequence). The CDR3 totals 17 residues.